The T cell receptor beta chain described here comes from a study of T cell responses to AZD1222 COVID-19 vaccine. Study-level results: Of spike-specific TCRs, nearly half reportedly target regions left unmutated in variants.

Sequenced by immunoSEQ multiplex PCR; TCRdb stores in-frame clones only, minus some. The sample consists of around 220,000 clones, around 94% of them appearing once. Worth noting for this clone: The antigen is undetermined.

Trimming cost V 2 bases and J 2 bases; bases outside gene matches: 4. The CDR3 totals 15 residues. Germline values: CDR1 KGHSH, CDR2 LQKENI. The V gene is TRBV18, the J gene TRBJ2-3; 7 bases line up with TRBD1. The origin of this receptor is an adult who received the MenACWY meningococcal vaccine as a control. The sequencing here drew on peripheral blood, taken 28 days after the second dose of the MenACWY control vaccine. The CDR3 sequence is CASSPGTENTDTQYF. The CDR3 region has the DNA TGTGCCAGCTCACCAGGGACAGAGAACACAGATACGCAGTATTTT.